The present TCR beta chain was sequenced within a study of low-dose radiotherapy and immunotherapy resistance in tumors. For the study at large: Each fraction for Cohort 1 was 0.5 Gy, given every 2 weeks, and the total came to 6.5 Gy. The regimen for patients comprised intravenous nivolumab 240 mg every two weeks plus intravenous ipilimumab 1 mg/kg every six weeks. Every two weeks, cyclophosphamide 200 mg/m2 was infused one day before radiation plus immunotherapy.

Time point in this sample: before trial treatment. There are 14 residues in the CDR3. Looked up from germline, CDR1 is GTSNPN and CDR2 is SVGIG (reference sequence). Trimming pared 3 bases from V and 5 bases from J, leaving 17 bases between. This clonotype was counted ten times or more. Amplification, which lasted roughly 20 PCR cycles, used a constant-region primer and V-primer adapter to amplify TCRs. A single record per CDR3 protein comes from TCRdb applying MiXCR to the reads. The sample lists about 46,000 distinct CDR3 sequences; 10% to 15% were seen once. Specimen: PBMCs, collected before treatment. This receptor was obtained from a female donor with ovarian cancer. V usage is TRBV30 and J usage is TRBJ2-7; tentatively, D is TRBD1 (6 bases). CDR3: CAWRARGISHEQYF. DNA for the CDR3: TGTGCCTGGAGAGCCAGGGGAATTTCCCACGAGCAGTACTTC.